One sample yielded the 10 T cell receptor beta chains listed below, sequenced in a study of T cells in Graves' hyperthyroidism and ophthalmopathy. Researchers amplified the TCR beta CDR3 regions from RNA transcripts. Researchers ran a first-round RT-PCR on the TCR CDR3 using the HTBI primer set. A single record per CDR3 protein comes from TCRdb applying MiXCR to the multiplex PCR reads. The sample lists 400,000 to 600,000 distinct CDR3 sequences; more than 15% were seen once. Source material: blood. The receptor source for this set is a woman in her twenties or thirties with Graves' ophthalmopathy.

The CDR3 DNA is TGTGCCATGTCTACGGACAGGCACAATGAGCAGTTCTTC. This codes for CAMSTDRHNEQFF. J is TRBJ2-1 and V is TRBV2; 7 bases line up with TRBD1. Trimming removed 10 bases from V and 5 bases from J; junction bases left unmatched: 8. The CDR3 is made up of 13 amino acids. Germline V gene sequence: CDR1 SNHLY, CDR2 FYNNEI.

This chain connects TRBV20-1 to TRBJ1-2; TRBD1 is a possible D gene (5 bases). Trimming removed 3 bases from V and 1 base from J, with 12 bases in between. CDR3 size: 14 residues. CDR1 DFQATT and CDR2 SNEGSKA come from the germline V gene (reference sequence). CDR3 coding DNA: TGCAGTGCTAGCTCTAGGACATTTAACTATGGCTACACCTTC. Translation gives CSASSRTFNYGYTF.

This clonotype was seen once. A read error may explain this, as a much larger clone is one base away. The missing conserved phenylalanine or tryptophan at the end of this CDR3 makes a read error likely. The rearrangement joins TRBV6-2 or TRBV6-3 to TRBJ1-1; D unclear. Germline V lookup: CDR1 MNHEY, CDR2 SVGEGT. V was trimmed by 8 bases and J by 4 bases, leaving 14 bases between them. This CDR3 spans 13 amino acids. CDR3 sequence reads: CASAEGLGTEAFS. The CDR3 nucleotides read TGTGCCAGCGCGGAAGGGCTGGGCACTGAAGCTTTCTCT.

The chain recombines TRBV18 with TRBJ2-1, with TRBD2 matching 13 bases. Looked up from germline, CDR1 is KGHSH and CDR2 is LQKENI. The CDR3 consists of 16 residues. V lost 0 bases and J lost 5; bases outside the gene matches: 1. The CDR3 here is CASSPPGTSGDNEQFF. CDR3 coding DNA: TGTGCCAGCTCACCACCAGGGACTAGCGGGGACAATGAGCAGTTCTTC.

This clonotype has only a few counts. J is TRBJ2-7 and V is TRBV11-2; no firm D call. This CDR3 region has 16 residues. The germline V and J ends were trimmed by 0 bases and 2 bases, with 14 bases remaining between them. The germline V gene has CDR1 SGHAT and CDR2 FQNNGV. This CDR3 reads CASSLEGRRHAYEQYF. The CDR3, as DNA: TGTGCCAGCAGCTTAGAAGGCAGGAGACACGCCTACGAGCAGTACTTC. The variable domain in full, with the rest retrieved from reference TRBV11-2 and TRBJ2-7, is EAGVAQSPRYKIIEKRQSVAFWCNPISGHATLYWYQQILGQGPKLLIQFQNNGVVDDSQLPKDRFSAERLKGVDSTLKIQPAKLEDSAVYLCASSLEGRRHAYEQYFGPGTRLTVT.

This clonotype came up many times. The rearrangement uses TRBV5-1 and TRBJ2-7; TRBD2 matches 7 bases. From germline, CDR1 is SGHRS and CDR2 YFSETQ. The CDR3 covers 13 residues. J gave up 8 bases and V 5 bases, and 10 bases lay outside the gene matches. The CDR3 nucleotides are TGCGCCAGCAGAGACGACGGGGGGTTGAAGCAGTACTTC. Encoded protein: CASRDDGGLKQYF. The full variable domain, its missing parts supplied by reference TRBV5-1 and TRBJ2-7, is KAGVTQTPRYLIKTRGQQVTLSCSPISGHRSVSWYQQTPGQGLQFLFEYFSETQRNKGNFPGRFSGRQFSNSRSEMNVSTLELGDSALYLCASRDDGGLKQYFGPGTRLTVT.

The CDR3 sequence is CATSRRDRQETQYF. The CDR3 coding sequence is TGTGCCACCAGCAGAAGAGACAGACAAGAGACCCAGTACTTC. This rearrangement joins TRBV15 to TRBJ2-5; a weak D match, TRBD1 (5 bases). The CDR3 is 14 residues long. Germline V lookup: CDR1 LNHNV, CDR2 YYDKDF (reference sequence). V lost 2 bases to trimming and J lost 2 bases, with 9 bases between them.

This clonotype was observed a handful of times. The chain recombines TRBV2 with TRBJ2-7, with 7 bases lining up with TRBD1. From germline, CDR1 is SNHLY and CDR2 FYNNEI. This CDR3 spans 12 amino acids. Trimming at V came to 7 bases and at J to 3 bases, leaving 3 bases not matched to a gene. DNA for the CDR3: TGTGCCAGCACGACAGGGATCTACGAGCAGTACTTC. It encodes CASTTGIYEQYF.

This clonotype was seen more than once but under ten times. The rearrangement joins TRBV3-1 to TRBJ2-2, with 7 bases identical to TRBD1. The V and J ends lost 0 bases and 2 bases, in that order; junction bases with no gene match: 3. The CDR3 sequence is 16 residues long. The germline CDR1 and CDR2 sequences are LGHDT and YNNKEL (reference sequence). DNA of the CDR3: TGTGCCAGCAGCCAAGAAGGGGGCTCCAACACCGGGGAGCTGTTTTTT. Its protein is CASSQEGGSNTGELFF.

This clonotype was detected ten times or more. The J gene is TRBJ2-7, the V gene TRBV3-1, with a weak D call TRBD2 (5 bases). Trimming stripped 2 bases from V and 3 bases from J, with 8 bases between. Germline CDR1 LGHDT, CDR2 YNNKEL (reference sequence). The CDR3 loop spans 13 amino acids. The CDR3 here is CASSQRSGYEQYF. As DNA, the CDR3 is TGTGCCAGCAGCCAAAGGAGCGGCTACGAGCAGTACTTC.